Listed below are T cell receptor beta chains from one sample, sequenced in a study of T cell repertoires in cytomegalovirus infection. TCRdb reprocessed the reads via MiXCR and lists one record per CDR3 protein. The sample has approximately 140,000 distinct CDR3 sequences; approximately 5.9% are singletons. Sequenced material: PBMCs. The receptors were sampled from a human donor in good health (CMV status not recorded). Some clones in this sample may be carry-over from other donors' samples. Both conserved end residues are part of each CDR3. The order of the fields is J gene, D gene, clone size, V gene, CDR3 protein, CDR3 DNA. The D gene is left open where the match is weak. Clone size is shown for a subset of rows, as once, few, many or a class of expanded clone.

j_gene: TRBJ2-2
d_gene: .
abundance: .
v_gene: TRBV15
CDR3aa: CATSRDSSGPPPGELFF
CDR3nt: TGTGCCACCAGCAGAGATTCGAGCGGGCCTCCCCCGGGGGAGCTGTTTTTT

j_gene: TRBJ2-5
d_gene: .
abundance: .
v_gene: TRBV4-2
CDR3aa: CASSLGQKPPETQYF
CDR3nt: TGTGCCAGCAGCCTGGGCCAGAAGCCTCCAGAGACCCAGTACTTC

j_gene: TRBJ1-4
d_gene: .
abundance: .
v_gene: TRBV5-5
CDR3aa: CASSFTQSTNEKLFF
CDR3nt: TGTGCCAGCAGCTTTACACAGTCAACTAATGAAAAACTGTTTTTT

j_gene: TRBJ1-3
d_gene: .
abundance: many
v_gene: TRBV7-2
CDR3aa: CASSRLTSGNTIYF
CDR3nt: TGTGCCAGCAGCAGACTGACCTCTGGAAACACCATATATTTT

j_gene: TRBJ2-7
d_gene: TRBD1
abundance: many
v_gene: TRBV4-1
CDR3aa: CASSQGQGVSSYEQYF
CDR3nt: TGCGCCAGCAGCCAAGGACAGGGGGTGAGTTCCTACGAGCAGTACTTC

j_gene: TRBJ2-2
d_gene: TRBD2
abundance: many
v_gene: TRBV24-1
CDR3aa: CATSDSRGGFTGELFF
CDR3nt: TGTGCCACCAGTGATTCGCGGGGGGGCTTCACCGGGGAGCTGTTTTTT

j_gene: TRBJ2-5
d_gene: .
abundance: many
v_gene: TRBV7-2
CDR3aa: CASRTSNPETQYF
CDR3nt: TGTGCCAGCAGGACATCTAATCCAGAGACCCAGTACTTC

j_gene: TRBJ1-2
d_gene: .
abundance: many
v_gene: TRBV12-3/TRBV12-4
CDR3aa: CASIPSTAREGYTF
CDR3nt: TGTGCCAGCATCCCCTCAACCGCCCGCGAGGGCTACACCTTC

j_gene: TRBJ1-5
d_gene: TRBD1
abundance: many
v_gene: TRBV28
CDR3aa: CASSVTGDRYSNQPQHF
CDR3nt: TGTGCCAGCAGTGTCACAGGGGATCGGTATAGCAATCAGCCCCAGCATTTT

j_gene: TRBJ1-6
d_gene: TRBD1
abundance: many
v_gene: TRBV11-3
CDR3aa: CASSKGGGQGNSPLHF
CDR3nt: TGTGCCAGCAGCAAAGGCGGGGGACAGGGCAATTCACCCCTCCACTTT

j_gene: TRBJ2-1
d_gene: .
abundance: many
v_gene: TRBV7-2
CDR3aa: CASSLGRSYNEQFF
CDR3nt: TGTGCCAGCAGCTTGGGGCGCTCCTACAATGAGCAGTTCTTC

j_gene: TRBJ2-1
d_gene: .
abundance: many
v_gene: TRBV7-8
CDR3aa: CASSSSLGFEQFF
CDR3nt: TGTGCCAGCAGCTCCAGCCTGGGGTTTGAGCAGTTCTTC

j_gene: TRBJ2-7
d_gene: .
abundance: many
v_gene: TRBV6-5
CDR3aa: CASSYNYYEQYF
CDR3nt: TGTGCCAGCAGTTATAACTATTACGAGCAGTACTTC

j_gene: TRBJ2-6
d_gene: TRBD1
abundance: many
v_gene: TRBV7-9
CDR3aa: CASSFIMGSTGGTDDSGANVLTF
CDR3nt: TGTGCCAGCAGCTTCATTATGGGGTCGACAGGGGGGACCGACGACTCTGGGGCCAACGTCCTGACTTTC

j_gene: TRBJ1-1
d_gene: .
abundance: many
v_gene: TRBV2
CDR3aa: CASSGGVALNTEAFF
CDR3nt: TGTGCCAGCAGTGGAGGGGTCGCACTGAACACTGAAGCTTTCTTT

j_gene: TRBJ2-7
d_gene: .
abundance: many
v_gene: TRBV7-8
CDR3aa: CASSLVGVGSYEQYF
CDR3nt: TGTGCCAGCAGCTTAGTCGGCGTCGGATCCTACGAGCAGTACTTC

j_gene: TRBJ2-3
d_gene: .
abundance: few
v_gene: TRBV3-1
CDR3aa: CASSPDGRDTQYF
CDR3nt: TGTGCCAGCAGCCCAGATGGGCGGGATACGCAGTATTTT

j_gene: TRBJ2-3
d_gene: .
abundance: few
v_gene: TRBV6-2/TRBV6-3
CDR3aa: CASSYTSGTQYF
CDR3nt: TGTGCCAGCAGTTACACCTCGGGTACGCAGTATTTT

j_gene: TRBJ1-2
d_gene: .
abundance: .
v_gene: TRBV28
CDR3aa: CASSSGDIENYGYTF
CDR3nt: TGTGCCAGCAGTTCAGGGGATATAGAAAACTATGGCTACACCTTC

j_gene: TRBJ2-7
d_gene: .
abundance: few
v_gene: TRBV28
CDR3aa: CASSLGPFRTHF
CDR3nt: TGTGCCAGCAGTTTAGGCCCATTTCGGACTCACTTC

j_gene: TRBJ1-1
d_gene: .
abundance: many
v_gene: TRBV7-2
CDR3aa: CASSGPGGTAFF
CDR3nt: TGTGCCAGCAGCGGGCCTGGAGGTACAGCTTTCTTT

j_gene: TRBJ2-3
d_gene: .
abundance: many
v_gene: TRBV7-8
CDR3aa: CASSLASGGTDTQYF
CDR3nt: TGTGCCAGCAGCTTAGCGTCCGGGGGCACAGATACGCAGTATTTT

j_gene: TRBJ2-2
d_gene: .
abundance: few
v_gene: TRBV4-3
CDR3aa: CASSQGRTNTGELFF
CDR3nt: TGCGCCAGCAGCCAAGGGCGGACGAACACCGGGGAGCTGTTTTTT

j_gene: TRBJ1-1
d_gene: .
abundance: .
v_gene: TRBV2
CDR3aa: CASRGAKNTEAFF
CDR3nt: TGTGCCAGCAGGGGGGCGAAGAACACTGAAGCTTTCTTT

j_gene: TRBJ1-1
d_gene: TRBD1
abundance: many
v_gene: TRBV20-1
CDR3aa: CSAKQGAGNTEAFF
CDR3nt: TGCAGTGCGAAACAGGGGGCTGGGAACACTGAAGCTTTCTTT

j_gene: TRBJ2-7
d_gene: .
abundance: .
v_gene: TRBV6-2/TRBV6-3
CDR3aa: CASRDSFYEQYF
CDR3nt: TGTGCCAGCCGGGACTCTTTCTACGAGCAGTACTTC

j_gene: TRBJ1-1
d_gene: TRBD1
abundance: .
v_gene: TRBV25-1
CDR3aa: CASRDRQNTEAFF
CDR3nt: TGTGCCAGCCGGGACAGGCAGAACACTGAAGCTTTCTTT

j_gene: TRBJ2-1
d_gene: TRBD2
abundance: many
v_gene: TRBV7-2
CDR3aa: CASRKTGGSGRPRGEQFF
CDR3nt: TGTGCCAGCAGGAAGACGGGGGGGAGCGGCCGGCCAAGAGGTGAGCAGTTCTTC

j_gene: TRBJ2-3
d_gene: TRBD1
abundance: few
v_gene: TRBV28
CDR3aa: CATRRGLGSTDTQYF
CDR3nt: TGTGCCACCCGAAGGGGGCTCGGGAGCACAGATACGCAGTATTTT

j_gene: TRBJ2-7
d_gene: .
abundance: many
v_gene: TRBV20-1
CDR3aa: CSASLEYEQYF
CDR3nt: TGCAGTGCCTCACTAGAGTACGAGCAGTACTTC

j_gene: TRBJ2-3
d_gene: TRBD2
abundance: .
v_gene: TRBV7-3
CDR3aa: CASSRTSGRRGDTQYF
CDR3nt: TGTGCCAGCAGCCGGACTAGCGGGCGCCGCGGGGATACGCAGTATTTT

j_gene: TRBJ2-7
d_gene: .
abundance: many
v_gene: TRBV5-1
CDR3aa: CASSLEGGTYEQYF
CDR3nt: TGCGCCAGCAGCTTGGAAGGAGGAACCTACGAGCAGTACTTC

j_gene: TRBJ2-2
d_gene: .
abundance: many
v_gene: TRBV5-1
CDR3aa: CASSFDLNTGELFF
CDR3nt: TGCGCCAGCAGCTTTGACCTAAACACCGGGGAGCTGTTTTTT